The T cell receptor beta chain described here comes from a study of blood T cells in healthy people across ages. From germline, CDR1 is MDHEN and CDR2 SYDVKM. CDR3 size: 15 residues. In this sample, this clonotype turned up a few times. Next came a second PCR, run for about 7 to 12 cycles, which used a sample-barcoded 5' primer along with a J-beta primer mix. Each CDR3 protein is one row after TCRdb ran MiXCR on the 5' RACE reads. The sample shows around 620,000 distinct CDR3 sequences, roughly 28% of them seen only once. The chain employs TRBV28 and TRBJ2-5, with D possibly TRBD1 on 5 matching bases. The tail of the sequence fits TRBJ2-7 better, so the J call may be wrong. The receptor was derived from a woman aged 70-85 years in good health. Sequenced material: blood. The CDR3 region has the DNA TGTGCCAGCAACCGGAAAAACAGGCCCTCCTACGAGCAGTACTTC. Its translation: CASNRKNRPSYEQYF.